These T cell receptor beta chains were read from a single sample in a study of cytomegalovirus exposure and HLA in healthy donors. Only in-frame clones appear in the TCRdb table, and some are missing; sequencing was by immunoSEQ multiplex PCR. The table includes more than 90,000 clones, 76% detected once. Sequenced: PBMCs. Receptors were obtained from a man aged 35-49 years in good health and CMV-seronegative. Both conserved end residues are part of each CDR3. A D gene is named only where the DNA matches it firmly. Part of the rows lack a size; the others show once, few, many or a class for expanded clones.

j_call d_call clone_size v_call cdr3_nt cdr3_aa
TRBJ2-3 - - TRBV5-1 TGCGCCAGCAGCTTCGCAGATACGCAGTATTTT CASSFADTQYF
TRBJ2-3 TRBD1 once TRBV15 TGTGCCACCAGCTCAAAAGGGACAGAGATAGACACAGATACGCAGTATTTT CATSSKGTEIDTDTQYF
TRBJ2-1 - - TRBV11-2 TGTGCCAGCAGCTTAGTCCGCAACACAGATGAGCAGTTCTTC CASSLVRNTDEQFF
TRBJ2-1 TRBD2 once TRBV7-2 TGTGCCAGCAGCCAAATGACTAGCGGGAGGGCCGGTGAGCAGTTCTTC CASSQMTSGRAGEQFF
TRBJ2-5 TRBD2 - TRBV5-4 TGTGCCAGCAGCTTGGGGAGGCTAGCGGTTGGCGAGACCCAGTACTTC CASSLGRLAVGETQYF
TRBJ1-2 TRBD1 - TRBV5-1 TGCGCCAGCAGCGTCGCACAGGGGGCGGTGTTCTATGGCTACACCTTC CASSVAQGAVFYGYTF
TRBJ1-3 - - TRBV6-5 TGTGCCAGCAGTTATTCGGAGGGACCGATATATTTT CASSYSEGPIYF
TRBJ1-5 - - TRBV16 TGTGCCAGCAGCCAATCGCCGACAGATAGCAATCAGCCCCAGCATTTT CASSQSPTDSNQPQHF
TRBJ1-1 TRBD1 once TRBV6-4 TGTGCCAGCAGAACCGACAGGGCGAACACTGAAGCTTTCTTT CASRTDRANTEAFF
TRBJ2-3 TRBD1 - TRBV15 TGTGCCACCAGCATCGGGACAGCGGAAGATACGCAGTATTTT CATSIGTAEDTQYF
TRBJ2-1 TRBD2 - TRBV29-1 TGCAACGTTGAGTCCATAGCGGGAGGTCGTGCGAATGAGCAGTTCTTC CNVESIAGGRANEQFF
TRBJ2-7 TRBD1 once TRBV2 TGTGCCAGCAGCCGACAGGGGGACTCCTACGAGCAGTACTTC CASSRQGDSYEQYF
TRBJ2-5 - once TRBV11-2 TGTGCCAGCAGCTTCAGCAGGGTGGGGCAAGAGACCCAGTACTTC CASSFSRVGQETQYF
TRBJ2-7 - - TRBV10-1 TGCGCCAGCAGAGCTTCAGGGGCCTACGAGCAGTACTTC CASRASGAYEQYF
TRBJ2-1 - once TRBV6-6 TGTGCCAGCAGTTACCCAAGTAGGGGGAATGAGCAGTTCTTC CASSYPSRGNEQFF
TRBJ1-5 - - TRBV19 TGTGCCAGTAGTACCGGACGAGGGCAGGCGGGTCAGCCCCAGCATTTT CASSTGRGQAGQPQHF
TRBJ2-3 TRBD2 - TRBV4-3 TGCGCCAGCAGCCGCAAGCGGGGGAGCACAGATACGCAGTATTTT CASSRKRGSTDTQYF
TRBJ2-5 TRBD2 few TRBV7-7 TGTGCCAGCAGCTTAGGGGGGACTAGCGGGATTGCGGAAGAGACCCAGTACTTC CASSLGGTSGIAEETQYF
TRBJ2-4 - - TRBV27 TGTGCCAGCAGTTTGGTCCCCCCCGGAGACATTCAGTACTTC CASSLVPPGDIQYF
TRBJ2-7 - - TRBV4-2 TGTGCCAGCAGCCACCGACTACCCGAAACCTACGAGCAGTACTTC CASSHRLPETYEQYF
TRBJ2-5 TRBD2 - TRBV7-6 TGTGCCAGCAGCTTAAGTAGCGGGATAAGTGAGACCCAGTACTTC CASSLSSGISETQYF
TRBJ1-2 TRBD1 - TRBV30 TGTGCCTGGAGGGTCGGTTGGACAGGGGGCTACTATGGCTACACCTTC CAWRVGWTGGYYGYTF
TRBJ1-4 TRBD1 - TRBV4-1 TGCGCCAGCAGCCAAGATACAGGGGGAAGGAAAAAACTGTTTTTT CASSQDTGGRKKLFF
TRBJ2-1 - - TRBV6-5 TGTGCCAGCAGTTATGCTGTTAGGCGGAACAATGAGCAGTTCTTC CASSYAVRRNNEQFF
TRBJ1-1 TRBD1 - TRBV5-6 TGTGCCAGCAGTCGGGACAGCTTATCCCCTAGAGCTTTCTTT CASSRDSLSPRAFF
TRBJ2-7 TRBD2 - TRBV6-1 TGTGCCAGCAGTCTAGCGGACCAAGCGTTCTACGAGCAGTACTTC CASSLADQAFYEQYF
TRBJ2-3 TRBD1 few TRBV15 TGTGCCACCAGCAGAGTTTCGCGGGACAGGGTTTCGGATACGCAGTATTTT CATSRVSRDRVSDTQYF
TRBJ1-1 - - TRBV11-2 TGTGCCAGCAGCTTAACCCCCACAGGGTTAGGCACTGAAGCTTTCTTT CASSLTPTGLGTEAFF
TRBJ1-2 - once TRBV6-1 TGTGCCAGCAGTGAACACCGACACAGGGCCTCTAGTGGCTACACCTTC CASSEHRHRASSGYTF
TRBJ1-2 - - TRBV19 TGTGCCCCTAAAGTTCGGGGGGACTATGGCTACACCTTC CAPKVRGDYGYTF
TRBJ2-7 TRBD2 - TRBV7-2 TGTGCCAGCAGCTCGCGGGGCCCGACTAGCGGGAGGACCCACGAGCAGTACTTC CASSSRGPTSGRTHEQYF
TRBJ2-7 TRBD1 once TRBV6-5 TGTGCCAGCAGTTCCGGGACAGAGGCCGAGCAGTACTTC CASSSGTEAEQYF
TRBJ1-3 TRBD1 - TRBV6-6 TGTGCCAGCGGTTCCATGGGACAGGGAAACACCATATATTTT CASGSMGQGNTIYF
TRBJ2-5 - once TRBV28 TGTGCCAGCAGTTTCCAGGGTTCGCAGAAGACCCAGTACTTC CASSFQGSQKTQYF
TRBJ1-1 - - TRBV15 TGTGCCACCAGCAGGGGGCGGGGGGTTGGCACTGAAGCTTTCTTT CATSRGRGVGTEAFF
TRBJ2-2 - - TRBV18 TGTGCCAGCTCACCTTTGGCAGAGAACACCGGGGAGCTGTTTTTT CASSPLAENTGELFF
TRBJ2-1 TRBD2 - TRBV7-2 TGTGCCAGCAGCTTAGAGGGACTAGCTTACAATGAGCAGTTCTTC CASSLEGLAYNEQFF
TRBJ2-7 TRBD2 - TRBV5-6 TGTGCCAGCAGCGAGAATCCCGGGACTAGCGCCTCCTACGAGCAGTACTTC CASSENPGTSASYEQYF
TRBJ2-5 TRBD2 - TRBV6-6 TGTGCCAGCAGTGACCCGGGACTAGGAGAGACCCAGTACTTC CASSDPGLGETQYF
TRBJ2-7 - once TRBV6-5 TGTGCCAGCAGTTCCTTTTCTTTCCCCTCCTACGAGCAGTACTTC CASSSFSFPSYEQYF